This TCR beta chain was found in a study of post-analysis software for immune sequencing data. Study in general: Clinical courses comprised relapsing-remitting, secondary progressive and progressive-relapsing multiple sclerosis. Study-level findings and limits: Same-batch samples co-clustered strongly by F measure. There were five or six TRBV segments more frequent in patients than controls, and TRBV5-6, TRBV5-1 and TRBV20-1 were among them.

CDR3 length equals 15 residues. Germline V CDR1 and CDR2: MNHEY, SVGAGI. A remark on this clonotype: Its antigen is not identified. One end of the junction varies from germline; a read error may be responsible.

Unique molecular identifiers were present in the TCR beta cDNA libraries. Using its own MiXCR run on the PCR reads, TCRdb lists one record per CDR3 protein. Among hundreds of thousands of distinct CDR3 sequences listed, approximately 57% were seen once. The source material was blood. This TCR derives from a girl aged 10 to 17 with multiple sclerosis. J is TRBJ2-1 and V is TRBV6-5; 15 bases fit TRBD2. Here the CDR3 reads CASSGLAGGNNKQFF. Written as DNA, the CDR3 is TGTGCCAGCAGTGGACTAGCGGGAGGGAACAATAAGCAGTTCTTC.